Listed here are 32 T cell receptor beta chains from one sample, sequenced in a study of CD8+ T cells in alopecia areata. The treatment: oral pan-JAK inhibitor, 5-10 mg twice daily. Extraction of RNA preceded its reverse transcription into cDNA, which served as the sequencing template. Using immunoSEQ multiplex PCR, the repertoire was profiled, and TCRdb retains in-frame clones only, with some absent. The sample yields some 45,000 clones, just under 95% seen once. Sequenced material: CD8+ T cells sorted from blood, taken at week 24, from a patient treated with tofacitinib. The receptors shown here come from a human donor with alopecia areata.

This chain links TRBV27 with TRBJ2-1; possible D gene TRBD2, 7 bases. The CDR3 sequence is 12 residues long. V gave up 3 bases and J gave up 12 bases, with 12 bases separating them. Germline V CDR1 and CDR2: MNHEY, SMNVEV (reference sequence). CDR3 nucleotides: TGTGCCAGCAGTTTTCCAGGGGAGGGGCAGTTCTTC. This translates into CASSFPGEGQFF.

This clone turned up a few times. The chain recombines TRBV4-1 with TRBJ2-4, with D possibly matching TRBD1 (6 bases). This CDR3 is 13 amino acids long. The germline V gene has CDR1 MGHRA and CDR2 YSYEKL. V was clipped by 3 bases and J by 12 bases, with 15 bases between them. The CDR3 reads CASSQIGQTDQYF. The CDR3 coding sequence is TGCGCCAGCAGCCAGATCGGACAGACCGATCAGTACTTC.

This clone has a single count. The CDR3 loop reads CASNSGGTSTDTQYF. CDR3 bases: TGTGCCAGCAATAGCGGGGGGACTAGCACAGATACGCAGTATTTT. The chain has TRBV7-9 and TRBJ2-3; the match to TRBD2 covers 10 bases. The CDR3 has 15 amino acids. Germline V lookup: CDR1 SEHNR, CDR2 FQNEAQ (reference sequence). Trimming at V came to 7 bases and at J to 0 bases, leaving 4 bases not matched to a gene.

The CDR3 nucleotides read TGCGCCAGCAGCCAGGAAGGAAAGGGATCGGTTGAAAAACTGTTTTTT. Its protein is CASSQEGKGSVEKLFF. The V call is TRBV4-3, the J call TRBJ1-4; D remains ambiguous. The CDR3 has 16 residues. The germline V gene has CDR1 LGHNA and CDR2 YSLEER. V lost 3 bases and J 7 bases, leaving 18 bases between the germline ends.

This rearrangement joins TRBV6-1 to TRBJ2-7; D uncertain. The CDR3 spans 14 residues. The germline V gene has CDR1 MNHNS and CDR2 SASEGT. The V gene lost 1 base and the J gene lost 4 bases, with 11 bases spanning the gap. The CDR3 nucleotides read TGTGCCAGCAGTGAAGACGTTTCTCGATACGAGCAGTACTTC. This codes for CASSEDVSRYEQYF.

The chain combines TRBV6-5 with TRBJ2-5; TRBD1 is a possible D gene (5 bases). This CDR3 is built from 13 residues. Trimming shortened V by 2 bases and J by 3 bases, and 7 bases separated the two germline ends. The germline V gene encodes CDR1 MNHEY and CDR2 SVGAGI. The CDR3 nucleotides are TGTGCCAGCAGTTACCTAGGGGAAGAGACCCAGTACTTC. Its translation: CASSYLGEETQYF.

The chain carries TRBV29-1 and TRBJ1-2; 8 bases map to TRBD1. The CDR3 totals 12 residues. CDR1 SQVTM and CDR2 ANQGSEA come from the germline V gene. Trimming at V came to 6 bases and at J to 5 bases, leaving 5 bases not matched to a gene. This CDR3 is CSVDQGAYGYTF. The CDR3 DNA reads TGCAGCGTCGATCAGGGGGCTTATGGCTACACCTTC.

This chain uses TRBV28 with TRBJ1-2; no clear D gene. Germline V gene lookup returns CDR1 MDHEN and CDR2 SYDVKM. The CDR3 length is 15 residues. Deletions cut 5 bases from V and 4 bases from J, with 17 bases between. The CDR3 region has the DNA TGTGCCAGCAGTCCTCTCCAAACAGAGACCTATGGCTACACCTTC. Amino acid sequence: CASSPLQTETYGYTF.

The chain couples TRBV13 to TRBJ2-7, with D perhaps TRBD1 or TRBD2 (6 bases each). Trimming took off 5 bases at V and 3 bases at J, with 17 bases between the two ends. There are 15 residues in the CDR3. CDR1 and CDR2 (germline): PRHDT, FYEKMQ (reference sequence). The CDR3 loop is CASSRGWEDDYEQYF. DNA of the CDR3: TGTGCCAGCAGCAGGGGGTGGGAGGATGACTACGAGCAGTACTTC.

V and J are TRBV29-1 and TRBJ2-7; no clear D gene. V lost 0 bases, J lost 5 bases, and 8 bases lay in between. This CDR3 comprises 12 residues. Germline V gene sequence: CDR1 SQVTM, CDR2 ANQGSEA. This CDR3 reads CSVEDLPDEQYF. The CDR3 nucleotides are TGCAGCGTTGAAGATCTTCCGGACGAGCAGTACTTC.

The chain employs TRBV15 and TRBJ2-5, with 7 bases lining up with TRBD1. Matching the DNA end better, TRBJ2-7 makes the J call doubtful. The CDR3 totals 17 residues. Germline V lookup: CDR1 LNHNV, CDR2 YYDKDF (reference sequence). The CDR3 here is CATSRAPDRASSYEQYF. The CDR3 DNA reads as TGTGCCACCAGCAGAGCCCCAGACAGGGCGAGCTCCTACGAGCAGTACTTC.

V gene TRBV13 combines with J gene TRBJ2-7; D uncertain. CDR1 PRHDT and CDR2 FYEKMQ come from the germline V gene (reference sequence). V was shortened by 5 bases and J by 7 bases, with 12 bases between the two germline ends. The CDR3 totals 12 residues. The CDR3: CASSAYQEEQYF. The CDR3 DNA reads TGTGCCAGCAGCGCTTACCAGGAGGAGCAGTACTTC.

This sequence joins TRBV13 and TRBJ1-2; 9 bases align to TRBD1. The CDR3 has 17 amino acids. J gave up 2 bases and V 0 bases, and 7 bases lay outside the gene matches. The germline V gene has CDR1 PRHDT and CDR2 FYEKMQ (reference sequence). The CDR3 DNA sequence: TGTGCCAGCAGCTTAGGGAGTACCGGGACAGGGAACTATGGCTACACCTTC. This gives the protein CASSLGSTGTGNYGYTF.

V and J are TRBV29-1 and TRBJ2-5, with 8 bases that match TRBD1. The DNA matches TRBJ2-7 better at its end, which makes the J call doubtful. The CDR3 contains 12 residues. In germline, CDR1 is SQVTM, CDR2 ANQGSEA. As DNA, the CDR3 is TGCAGCGTGCGTGGACAGGGCTACGAGCAGTACTTC. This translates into CSVRGQGYEQYF.

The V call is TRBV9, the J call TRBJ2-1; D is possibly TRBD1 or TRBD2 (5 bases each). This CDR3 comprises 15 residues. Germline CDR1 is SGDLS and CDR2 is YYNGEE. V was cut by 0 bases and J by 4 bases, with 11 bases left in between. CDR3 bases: TGTGCCAGCAGCGTAGCGGGGCCGATTTACAATGAGCAGTTCTTC. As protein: CASSVAGPIYNEQFF. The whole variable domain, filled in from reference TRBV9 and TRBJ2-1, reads DSGVTQTPKHLITATGQRVTLRCSPRSGDLSVYWYQQSLDQGLQFLIQYYNGEERAKGNILERFSAQQFPDLHSELNLSSLELGDSALYFCASSVAGPIYNEQFFGPGTRLTVL.

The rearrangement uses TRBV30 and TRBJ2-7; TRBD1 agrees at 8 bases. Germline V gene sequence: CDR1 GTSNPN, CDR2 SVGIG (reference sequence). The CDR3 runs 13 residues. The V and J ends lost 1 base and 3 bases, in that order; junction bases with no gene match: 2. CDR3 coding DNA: TGTGCCTGGAGTGGGACAGGGATCTACGAGCAGTACTTC. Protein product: CAWSGTGIYEQYF. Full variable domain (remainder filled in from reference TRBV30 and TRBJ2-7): SQTIHQWPATLVQPVGSPLSLECTVEGTSNPNLYWYRQAAGRGLQLLFYSVGIGQISSEVPQNLSASRPQDRQFILSSKKLLLSDSGFYLCAWSGTGIYEQYFGPGTRLTVT.

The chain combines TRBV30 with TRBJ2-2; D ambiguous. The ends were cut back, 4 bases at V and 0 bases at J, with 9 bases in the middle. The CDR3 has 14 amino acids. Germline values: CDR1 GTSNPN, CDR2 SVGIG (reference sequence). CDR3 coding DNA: TGTGCCTGGAATTGGGGAACGAACACCGGGGAGCTGTTTTTT. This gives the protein CAWNWGTNTGELFF.

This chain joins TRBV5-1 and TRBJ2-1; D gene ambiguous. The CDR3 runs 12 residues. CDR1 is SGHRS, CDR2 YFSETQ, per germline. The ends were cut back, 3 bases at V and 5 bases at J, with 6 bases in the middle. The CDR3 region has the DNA TGCGCCAGCAGCTGGGGAAACAATGAGCAGTTCTTC. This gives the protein CASSWGNNEQFF.

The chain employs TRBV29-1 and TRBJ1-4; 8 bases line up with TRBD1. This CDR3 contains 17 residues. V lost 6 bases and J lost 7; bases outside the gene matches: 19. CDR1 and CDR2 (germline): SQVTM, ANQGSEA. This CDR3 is CSVDPPGQAVRGEKLFF. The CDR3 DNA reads TGCAGCGTGGATCCTCCGGGACAGGCGGTTAGGGGTGAAAAACTGTTTTTT.

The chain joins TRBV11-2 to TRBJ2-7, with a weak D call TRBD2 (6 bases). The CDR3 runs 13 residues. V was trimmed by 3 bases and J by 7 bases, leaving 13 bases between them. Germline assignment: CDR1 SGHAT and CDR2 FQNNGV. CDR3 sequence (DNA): TGTGCCAGCAGCTTTCTTGACAGCGGGGAGCAGTACTTC. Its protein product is CASSFLDSGEQYF.

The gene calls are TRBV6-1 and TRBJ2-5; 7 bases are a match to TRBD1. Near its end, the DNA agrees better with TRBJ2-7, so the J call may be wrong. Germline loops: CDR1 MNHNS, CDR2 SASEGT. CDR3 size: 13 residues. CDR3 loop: CAGSGQRSYEQYF. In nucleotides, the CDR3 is TGTGCCGGGTCGGGACAGCGATCCTACGAGCAGTACTTC.

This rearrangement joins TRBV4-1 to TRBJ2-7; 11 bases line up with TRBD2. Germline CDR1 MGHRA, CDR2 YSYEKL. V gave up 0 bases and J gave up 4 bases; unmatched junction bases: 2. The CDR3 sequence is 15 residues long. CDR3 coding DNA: TGCGCCAGCAGCCAAGAGACTAGCGGGGAGTACGAGCAGTACTTC. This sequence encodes CASSQETSGEYEQYF.

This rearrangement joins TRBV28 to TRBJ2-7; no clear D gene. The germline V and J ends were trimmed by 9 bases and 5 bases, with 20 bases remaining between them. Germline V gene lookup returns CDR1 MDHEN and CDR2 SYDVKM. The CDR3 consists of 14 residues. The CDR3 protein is CASKSWGSLNEQYF. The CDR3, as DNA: TGTGCCAGTAAGTCCTGGGGAAGTCTCAACGAGCAGTACTTC. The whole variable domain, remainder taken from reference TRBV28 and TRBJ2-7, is DVKVTQSSRYLVKRTGEKVFLECVQDMDHENMFWYRQDPGLGLRLIYFSYDVKMKEKGDIPEGYSVSREKKERFSLILESASTNQTSMYLCASKSWGSLNEQYFGPGTRLTVT.

The CDR3 sequence is CASSYLGGSSSYEQYF. CDR3 coding DNA: TGTGCCAGCAGTTACTTGGGCGGCTCTAGCTCCTACGAGCAGTACTTC. The chain has TRBV6-6 and TRBJ2-7; D unresolved. The CDR3 consists of 16 residues. V was pared by 1 base and J by 0 bases, with 13 bases between. The V gene's germline CDR1 is MNHNY and CDR2 SVGAGI (reference sequence).

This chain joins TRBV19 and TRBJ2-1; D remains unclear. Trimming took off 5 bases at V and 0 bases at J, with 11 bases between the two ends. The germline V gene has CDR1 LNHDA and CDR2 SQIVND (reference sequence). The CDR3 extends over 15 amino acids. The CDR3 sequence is CASSPLPSSYNEQFF. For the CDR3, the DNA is TGTGCCAGTAGTCCGCTACCGAGCTCCTACAATGAGCAGTTCTTC.

CDR3 sequence: CSAHEALSYEQYF. CDR3 bases: TGCAGCGCCCACGAGGCCCTCTCCTACGAGCAGTACTTC. This rearrangement joins TRBV29-1 to TRBJ2-7; D not certain. The germline V gene has CDR1 SQVTM and CDR2 ANQGSEA. The CDR3 is 13 residues long. V dropped 7 bases and J dropped 0 bases, with 13 bases sitting between them.

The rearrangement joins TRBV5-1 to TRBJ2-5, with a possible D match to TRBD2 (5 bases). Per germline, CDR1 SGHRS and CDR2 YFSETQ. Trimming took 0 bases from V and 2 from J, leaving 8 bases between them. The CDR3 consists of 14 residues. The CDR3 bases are TGCGCCAGCAGCTTGGAAGGCGGGCAAGAGACCCAGTACTTC. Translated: CASSLEGGQETQYF.

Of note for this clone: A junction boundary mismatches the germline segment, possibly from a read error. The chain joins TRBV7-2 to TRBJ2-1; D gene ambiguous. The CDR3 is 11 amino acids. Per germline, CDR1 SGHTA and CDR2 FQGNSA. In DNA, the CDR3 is TGTGCCAGCAGCCATGAGCTGCGGTCGGTCTTC. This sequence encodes CASSHELRSVF.

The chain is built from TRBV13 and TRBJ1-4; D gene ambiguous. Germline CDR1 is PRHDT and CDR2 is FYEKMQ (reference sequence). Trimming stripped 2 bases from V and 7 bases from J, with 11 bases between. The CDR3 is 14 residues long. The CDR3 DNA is TGTGCCAGCAGCTTAAATCGAGGAGGTGAAAAACTGTTTTTT. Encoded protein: CASSLNRGGEKLFF.

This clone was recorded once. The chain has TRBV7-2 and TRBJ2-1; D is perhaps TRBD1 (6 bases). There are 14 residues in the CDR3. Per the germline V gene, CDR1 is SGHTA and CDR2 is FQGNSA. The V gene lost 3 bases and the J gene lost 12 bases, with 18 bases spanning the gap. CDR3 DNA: TGTGCCAGCAGCTTGCCCCTACCAGGGGCGGGGCAGTTCTTC. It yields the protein CASSLPLPGAGQFF.

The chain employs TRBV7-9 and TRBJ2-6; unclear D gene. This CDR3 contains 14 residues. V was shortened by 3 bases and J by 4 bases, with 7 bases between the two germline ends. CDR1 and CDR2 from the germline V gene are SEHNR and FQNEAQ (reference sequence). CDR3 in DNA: TGTGCCAGCAGCTTGTACTCCGGGGCCAACGTCCTGACTTTC. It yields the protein CASSLYSGANVLTF. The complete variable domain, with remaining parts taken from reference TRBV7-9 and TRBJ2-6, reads DTGVSQNPRHKITKRGQNVTFRCDPISEHNRLYWYRQTLGQGPEFLTYFQNEAQLEKSRLLSDRFSAERPKGSFSTLEIQRTEQGDSAMYLCASSLYSGANVLTFGAGSRLTVL.

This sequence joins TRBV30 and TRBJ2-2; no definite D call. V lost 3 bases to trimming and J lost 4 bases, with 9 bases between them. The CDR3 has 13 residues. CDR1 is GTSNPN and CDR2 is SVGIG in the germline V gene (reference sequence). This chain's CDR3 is CAWRYDTTGELFF. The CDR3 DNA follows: TGTGCCTGGAGATATGACACCACCGGGGAGCTGTTTTTT. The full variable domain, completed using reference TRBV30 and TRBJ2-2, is SQTIHQWPATLVQPVGSPLSLECTVEGTSNPNLYWYRQAAGRGLQLLFYSVGIGQISSEVPQNLSASRPQDRQFILSSKKLLLSDSGFYLCAWRYDTTGELFFGEGSRLTVL.